This T cell receptor (beta chain) is drawn from a study of molecular identifiers for immune sequencing clone quantification. TCRdb independently ran MiXCR on the PCR reads; one entry per CDR3 protein. Of more than 450,000 distinct CDR3 sequences detected, around 25% appear once; the ten largest clones hold just over 0.75%. CDR1 is MDHEN, CDR2 SYDVKM, per germline. The CDR3 sequence is 13 residues long. With 7 bases removed from V and 4 bases from J, the gap between germline ends came to 11 bases. Isolation of naive CD8 T cells was achieved by sorting on a CD8+CD4-CCR7+CD45RA+ phenotype. Whole-study findings and limits: More than 98% of effector molecules, versus under 1% of naive-cell molecules, belonged to clones above 20 RNA copies.

A few counts support this clonotype. Antigen unknown. The chain carries TRBV28 and TRBJ1-5; tentative D call: TRBD1 (5 bases). Source material: naive CD8+ T cells from blood, with Jurkat cell RNA spiked in. Subset here: FACS-sorted CD8+CD4-CCR7+CD45RA+ naive T cells. The receptor's source is a human donor in good health. Some libraries in this study had Jurkat cell RNA spiked in. Written as DNA, the CDR3 is TGTGCCAGCAAAAGGACACCGAATCAGCCCCAGCATTTT. This sequence encodes CASKRTPNQPQHF.